These 26 T cell receptor beta chains originate from one sample sequenced in a study of CD8+ T cells in alopecia areata. Sequencing templates came from extracted RNA that was reverse transcribed into cDNA. TCRdb keeps only in-frame clones here, not all; method: immunoSEQ multiplex PCR. Of about 160,000 clones in the sample, roughly 65% are singletons; the top ten hold around 0.91%. The treatment here: oral pan-JAK inhibitor, 5-10 mg twice daily. The source was CD4+ T cells sorted from blood, collected at week 4, from a patient treated with tofacitinib. Source of these receptors: a human donor with alopecia areata.

The chain combines TRBV6-6 with TRBJ2-7; D gene uncertain. Germline V gene sequence: CDR1 MNHNY, CDR2 SVGAGI (reference sequence). The V end lost 7 bases, the J end lost 6 bases, and 10 bases lay between the germline ends. This CDR3 spans 11 amino acids. CDR3 DNA sequence: TGTGCCAGCATGATTGGTCTCGAGCAGTACTTC. Its translation: CASMIGLEQYF.

The chain has TRBV30 and TRBJ2-7, with TRBD1 matching over 12 bases. Germline V lookup: CDR1 GTSNPN, CDR2 SVGIG (reference sequence). Trimming took 8 bases from V and 5 from J; bases not matched to a gene: 4. This CDR3 is 12 amino acids long. The CDR3 DNA is TGTGCCGGGGACAGGGGGCGGAACGAGCAGTACTTC. As protein: CAGDRGRNEQYF.

Points on this clone: Other DNA sequences from this sample encode an identical CDR3 as well. The chain combines TRBV5-1 with TRBJ1-2; 9 bases match TRBD1. The CDR3 runs 13 residues. The V segment lost 0 bases and the J segment 7 bases; nucleotides outside the gene matches: 1. Looked up from germline, CDR1 is SGHRS and CDR2 is YFSETQ. The CDR3 reads CASSLGQGVGYTF. Here the CDR3 DNA reads TGCGCCAGCAGCTTGGGACAGGGGGTTGGCTACACCTTC.

The chain links TRBV6-5 to TRBJ2-3, with 8 bases fitting TRBD1. V gave up 6 bases and J gave up 4 bases; unmatched junction bases: 3. CDR3 size: 13 residues. Germline V gene data show CDR1 as MNHEY and CDR2 as SVGAGI. The CDR3 coding sequence is TGTGCCAGCAGACCGACAGGGGCAGATACGCAGTATTTT. Translating it yields CASRPTGADTQYF.

The V and J genes are TRBV30 and TRBJ2-3, with D possibly being TRBD2 (5 bases). V dropped 4 bases and J dropped 4 bases, with 6 bases sitting between them. This CDR3 is 11 amino acids long. Germline V CDR1 and CDR2: GTSNPN, SVGIG (reference sequence). Written as DNA, the CDR3 is TGTGCCTGGACAGCGGCAGATACGCAGTATTTT. Residues: CAWTAADTQYF.

This chain joins TRBV15 and TRBJ1-5; 7 nucleotides agree with TRBD1. V was clipped by 1 base and J by 0 bases; unmatched bases: 0. The germline V gene has CDR1 LNHNV and CDR2 YYDKDF (reference sequence). The CDR3 is 15 amino acids. CDR3 protein: CATSRGTGSNQPQHF. CDR3 nucleotide sequence: TGTGCCACCAGCAGAGGGACAGGTAGCAATCAGCCCCAGCATTTT.

The J gene is TRBJ1-3, the V gene TRBV29-1; 7 nucleotides line up with TRBD1. The junction had 3 bases not matched to a gene; V was cut back by 4 bases and J by 0 bases. Germline CDR1 and CDR2: SQVTM and ANQGSEA. CDR3 length: 14 amino acids. This CDR3 reads CSVGQGISGNTIYF. The CDR3 region has the DNA TGCAGCGTTGGACAGGGAATCTCTGGAAACACCATATATTTT.

A few counts support this clone. The rearrangement uses TRBV2 and TRBJ2-7; the D is unclear. V dropped 7 bases and J dropped 4 bases, with 14 bases sitting between them. The CDR3 is 13 amino acids. Germline CDR1 reads SNHLY; CDR2 reads FYNNEI. CDR3 in amino acids: CASTPRQEYEQYF. CDR3 in DNA: TGTGCCAGCACCCCTCGGCAGGAGTACGAGCAGTACTTC.

In its sample, this clone was seen a few times. The chain has TRBV7-2 and TRBJ2-6, with no clear D. Per the germline V gene, CDR1 is SGHTA and CDR2 is FQGNSA. Between the trimmed V and J ends, which lost 2 bases and 0 bases, there was a span of 11 bases. The CDR3 contains 17 residues. The CDR3 loop is CASSLLGPGSGANVLTF. The CDR3 region has the DNA TGTGCCAGCAGCTTACTAGGCCCAGGCTCTGGGGCCAACGTCCTGACTTTC.

The chain links TRBV9 to TRBJ2-3, with D hard to call. The CDR3 contains 14 residues. Germline CDR1 and CDR2: SGDLS and YYNGEE. The V end was cut by 0 bases, the J end by 0 bases, with 5 bases between. The CDR3 DNA is TGTGCCAGCAGCGTAGATATGAGCACAGATACGCAGTATTTT. Translated, it gives CASSVDMSTDTQYF.

This clone turned up a few times. The V gene is TRBV29-1, the J gene TRBJ2-7; D assignment may be TRBD1 or TRBD2 (5 bases each). This CDR3 region has 11 residues. Germline V gene data show CDR1 as SQVTM and CDR2 as ANQGSEA. V lost 3 bases, J lost 2 bases, and 5 bases lay in between. The CDR3 nucleotides read TGCAGCGTTGAGGGACCCTACGAGCAGTACTTC. It codes for CSVEGPYEQYF.

The chain is built from TRBV18 and TRBJ2-1; weak D call: TRBD2 (6 bases). The CDR3 spans 15 residues. The germline V and J ends were trimmed by 6 bases and 1 base, with 13 bases remaining between them. Germline CDR1 and CDR2: KGHSH and LQKENI. CDR3 DNA: TGTGCCAGCTCTTTCCGCGGGGTTTCCTACAATGAGCAGTTCTTC. Its translation: CASSFRGVSYNEQFF.

The gene calls are TRBV28 and TRBJ2-1; TRBD1 aligns across 9 bases. Germline CDR1 reads MDHEN; CDR2 reads SYDVKM. The ends lost 6 bases at V and 7 bases at J; junction bases unmatched: 10. The CDR3 covers 15 residues. The CDR3 nucleotides read TGTGCCAGCAGCTCTTCCGGGACAGGGATGAATGAGCAGTTCTTC. Its protein is CASSSSGTGMNEQFF.

V gene TRBV5-1 combines with J gene TRBJ2-2, with a tentative D call TRBD2 (6 bases). The CDR3 is 15 residues long. The germline V and J ends were trimmed by 1 base and 1 base, with 8 bases remaining between them. CDR1 SGHRS and CDR2 YFSETQ come from the germline V gene. The CDR3, as DNA: TGCGCCAGCAGCTTGTCGGGGGTGAACACCGGGGAGCTGTTTTTT. Translated, it gives CASSLSGVNTGELFF.

V gene TRBV30 combines with J gene TRBJ2-1; D uncertain. CDR1 and CDR2 from the germline V gene are GTSNPN and SVGIG (reference sequence). V was cut by 4 bases and J by 3 bases, with 13 bases left in between. The CDR3 extends over 14 amino acids. The CDR3 DNA sequence: TGTGCCTGGACCCCCTCCGACCGCTACAATGAGCAGTTCTTC. Amino acid sequence: CAWTPSDRYNEQFF.

The CDR3 sequence: CASSSDRGSSYEQYF. The CDR3 nucleotides read TGTGCCAGTAGCTCGGACAGGGGCAGCTCCTACGAGCAGTACTTC. The V and J genes are TRBV19 and TRBJ2-7; 9 bases align to TRBD1. Germline V lookup: CDR1 LNHDA, CDR2 SQIVND (reference sequence). The CDR3 spans 15 residues. V trimming: 6 bases; J trimming: 0 bases; junction bases outside the gene matches: 6.

This chain links TRBV29-1 with TRBJ1-1; D ambiguous. V was cut by 0 bases and J by 7 bases, with 9 bases left in between. The CDR3 has 12 amino acids. Germline V lookup: CDR1 SQVTM, CDR2 ANQGSEA. The CDR3 bases are TGCAGCGTTGAAGAGTTAGGGAGTGAAGCTTTCTTT. This translates into CSVEELGSEAFF.

This clone was observed a handful of times. The V and J genes are TRBV9 and TRBJ2-5; 9 bases fit TRBD1. The CDR3 spans 16 residues. CDR1 and CDR2 (germline): SGDLS, YYNGEE. Trimming took 0 bases from V and 5 from J; bases not matched to a gene: 8. This CDR3 is CASSVGGTGWSETQYF. The DNA of the CDR3 is TGTGCCAGCAGCGTAGGGGGGACAGGGTGGTCCGAGACCCAGTACTTC.

Concerning this clone: Within the sample, other DNA sequences also encode this same CDR3. The chain uses TRBV7-8 and TRBJ2-2; no firm D call. Trimming stripped 5 bases from V and 8 bases from J, with 3 bases between. CDR3 size: 10 residues. Germline CDR1 is SGHVS and CDR2 is FQNEAQ. CDR3 amino acids: CASSRGELFF. The CDR3 nucleotides read TGTGCCAGCAGCCGAGGGGAGCTGTTTTTT.

This chain links TRBV30 with TRBJ2-1, with a possible D match to TRBD2 (5 bases). Between the trimmed V and J ends, which lost 0 bases and 6 bases, there was a span of 9 bases. This CDR3 contains 13 residues. The germline CDR1 and CDR2 sequences are GTSNPN and SVGIG (reference sequence). CDR3 loop: CAWSVRGVNEQFF. In nucleotides, the CDR3 is TGTGCCTGGAGTGTACGGGGTGTCAATGAGCAGTTCTTC.

There are a few counts of this clone. The chain couples TRBV5-1 to TRBJ1-1, with a weak D call TRBD1 (5 bases). Trimming left V 2 bases short and J 5 bases short, with 19 bases between. The CDR3 is 16 residues long. Germline CDR1 is SGHRS and CDR2 is YFSETQ. As DNA, the CDR3 is TGCGCCAGCAGCTTCGGACACCTCGGTACGATGACTGAAGCTTTCTTT. This encodes CASSFGHLGTMTEAFF. Full variable domain (rest looked up from reference TRBV5-1 and TRBJ1-1): KAGVTQTPRYLIKTRGQQVTLSCSPISGHRSVSWYQQTPGQGLQFLFEYFSETQRNKGNFPGRFSGRQFSNSRSEMNVSTLELGDSALYLCASSFGHLGTMTEAFFGQGTRLTVV.

This clone was counted a single time. V usage is TRBV9 and J usage is TRBJ2-2, with TRBD1 matching over 9 bases. CDR3 length: 14 amino acids. Germline CDR1 is SGDLS and CDR2 is YYNGEE. Trimming at V came to 3 bases and at J to 6 bases, leaving 3 bases not matched to a gene. Here the CDR3 reads CASSEDRGAGELFF. CDR3 DNA sequence: TGTGCCAGCAGCGAGGACAGGGGTGCCGGGGAGCTGTTTTTT.

This sequence joins TRBV4-3 and TRBJ2-7; 9 nucleotides agree with TRBD1. The CDR3 is 15 residues long. From germline, CDR1 is LGHNA and CDR2 YSLEER. V dropped 3 bases and J dropped 0; count of bases not matched to a gene: 3. The CDR3 DNA reads TGCGCCAGCAGCCAGGAGACAGGGGGCTCCTACGAGCAGTACTTC. Its protein is CASSQETGGSYEQYF.

Comment on this clone: Other DNA sequences in the sample encode the same CDR3. The rearrangement uses TRBV29-1 and TRBJ1-2; tentative D call: TRBD1 (6 bases). Germline values: CDR1 SQVTM, CDR2 ANQGSEA. The CDR3 length is 11 residues. V lost 5 bases, J lost 5 bases, and 9 bases lay in between. The CDR3 sequence is CSVITGYGYTF. CDR3 DNA: TGCAGCGTTATTACAGGGTATGGCTACACCTTC. The full variable domain, with the rest looked up from reference TRBV29-1 and TRBJ1-2, is SAVISQKPSRDICQRGTSLTIQCQVDSQVTMMFWYRQQPGQSLTLIATANQGSEATYESGFVIDKFPISRPNLTFSTLTVSNMSPEDSSIYLCSVITGYGYTFGSGTRLTVV.

The rearrangement links TRBV4-2 to TRBJ2-7, with no clear D. CDR3 length equals 13 residues. In germline, CDR1 is LGHNA, CDR2 YNFKEQ. V shed 0 bases and J shed 2 bases, with 5 bases lying between them. CDR3 sequence (DNA): TGTGCCAGCAGCCAAGATCGGGCCTACGAGCAGTACTTC. Amino acids: CASSQDRAYEQYF.

The V gene is TRBV20-1, the J gene TRBJ1-1; no clear D gene. CDR1 and CDR2 (germline): DFQATT, SNEGSKA (reference sequence). Trimming removed 0 bases at V and 9 bases at J, with 8 bases between. The CDR3 has 11 amino acids. DNA of the CDR3: TGCAGTGCTAGAGAGAGGGAGCAAGCTTTCTTT. Its translation: CSAREREQAFF.